The rows below give T cell receptor beta chains drawn from one sample of a study of blood T cells in healthy people across ages. TCRdb reanalysed the 5' RACE reads using MiXCR and keeps one entry per CDR3 protein. Counted here are 700,000 to 950,000 distinct CDR3 sequences, roughly 64% occurring once; the ten biggest clones make up 22%. Material: blood. These receptor sequences come from a man aged 25 to 40 in good health. The CDR3 runs from the conserved cysteine through the conserved F or W. The order of the fields is J gene, V gene, CDR3 protein.

TRBJ2-2	TRBV10-3	CAIGGERDLRTGELFF
TRBJ2-7	TRBV18	CASSGVGEQYF
TRBJ2-3	TRBV5-1	CASSLVGSPTGTQYF
-	TRBV27	CASSYSVGESPYEQYF
TRBJ2-5	TRBV4-2	CASSRLAGGPVKETQYF
TRBJ2-4	TRBV7-2	CASSARGGVNIQYF
-	TRBV6-6	CASSSGVRNIQYF
TRBJ1-2	TRBV3-1	CASSQDLTGGYTF
TRBJ1-2	TRBV7-2	CASSLGTVGVGYTF
TRBJ2-3	TRBV4-3	CASSQGGPREFTDTQYF
TRBJ2-5	TRBV6-6	CASGGASETQYF
TRBJ1-1	TRBV21-1	CASCLRGSPNTEAFF
TRBJ1-4	TRBV29-1	CSVLGVPNEKLFF
TRBJ2-5	TRBV7-9	CASSPGRDLRTQYF
TRBJ1-1	TRBV10-3	CAISEPRQRSEAFF
TRBJ2-7	TRBV20-1	CSARPGGTYEQYF